These T cell receptor beta chains were read from a single sample in a study of T cell changes during pregnancy in multiple sclerosis. This table comes from immunoSEQ multiplex PCR, and its TCRdb copy is limited to in-frame clones, with some not included. The repertoire holds 40,000 to 45,000 clones, with 85% to 90% as singletons. Sequencing used CD4+ T cells from peripheral blood mononuclear cells, obtained in the first trimester of pregnancy. The origin of the receptors is a female donor with multiple sclerosis, enrolled in a pregnancy study. Both conserved end residues are trimmed from each CDR3.

>TRBV5-1|TRBJ1-1
ASSYGLRSSWVPNTEAF
>TRBV25-1|TRBJ2-1
ASSELLAGGYNEQF
>TRBV18|TRBJ2-5
ASSSIPSGQETQY
>TRBV5-4|TRBJ1-1
ASSLEGGFRTEAF
>TRBV7-2|TRBJ2-1
ASSFDRGRYNEQF
>TRBV5-4|TRBJ2-4
ASSVSSNIQY
>TRBV4-3|TRBJ2-1
ASSNGTSVSYNEQF
>TRBV6-5|TRBJ1-4
ASSYGGAANEKLF
>TRBV6-6|TRBJ1-5
ASSSLDRAQPQH
>TRBV30|TRBJ2-7
AWNRRGSYEQY
>TRBV28|TRBJ1-1
ASSFGGEAF
>TRBV4-3|TRBJ2-2
ASSQYWTGGRTGELF
>TRBV18|TRBJ1-1
ASSPHPQGANTEAF
>TRBV30|TRBJ1-3
AWSAIPRGIVGHGGNTIY
>TRBV2|TRBJ2-5
ASSIEQGPSQETQY
>TRBV5-4|TRBJ2-7
ASRPEVGEQY